This is a list of T cell receptor beta chains from one sample in a study of preoperative IRX-2 immunotherapy in early breast cancer. Only in-frame clones appear in the TCRdb table, and some are missing; sequencing was by immunoSEQ multiplex PCR. The table includes 20,000 to 30,000 clones, about 81% detected once. The material was lymph node tissue, obtained after IRX-2 immunotherapy. These receptor sequences come from a human donor with breast cancer. The CDR3 runs from the conserved cysteine through the conserved F or W. A D gene is named only where the DNA matches it firmly. For some rows the clone size is stated as once, few or many, or as a class when expanded; others skip it.

D	size	V	J	CDR3	DNA
-	-	TRBV23-1	TRBJ2-5	CASSQDVTGGGETQYF	TGCGCCAGCAGCCAAGACGTGACGGGGGGCGGGGAGACCCAGTACTTC
-	-	TRBV6-8	TRBJ1-2	CASVREEGLGYTF	TGTGCCAGCGTGAGGGAGGAGGGACTTGGCTACACCTTC
TRBD2	-	TRBV28	TRBJ2-5	CAGYSGEGKETQYF	TGTGCCGGCTATAGCGGGGAGGGAAAAGAGACCCAGTACTTC
-	-	TRBV2	TRBJ1-3	CASRGGGNTIYF	TGTGCCAGCAGGGGTGGTGGAAACACCATATATTTT
-	few	TRBV12-2	TRBJ1-3	CAIKTELLGNTIYF	TGTGCCATAAAGACGGAATTGTTAGGAAACACCATATATTTT
-	once	TRBV23-1	TRBJ2-1	CASSQADNEYNEQFF	TGCGCCAGCAGCCAAGCGGACAACGAGTACAATGAGCAGTTCTTC
TRBD2	-	TRBV28	TRBJ2-2	CASSSAGANTGELFF	TGTGCCAGCAGTTCGGCGGGGGCGAACACCGGGGAGCTGTTTTTT
TRBD1	-	TRBV10-1	TRBJ1-2	CASSQGQGNGYTF	TGCGCCAGCAGCCAGGGACAGGGCAATGGCTACACCTTC
TRBD1	-	TRBV25-1	TRBJ1-5	CASHRGLSRNQPQHF	TGTGCCAGCCACAGGGGGCTTAGTCGCAATCAGCCCCAGCATTTT
-	-	TRBV7-5	TRBJ2-1	CASSLTPQGGHEQFF	TGTGCCAGCAGCTTAACGCCTCAGGGGGGGCATGAGCAGTTCTTC
TRBD1	-	TRBV11-3	TRBJ2-2	CASKTGQSNTGELFF	TGTGCCAGCAAGACGGGACAGAGTAACACCGGGGAGCTGTTTTTT
TRBD1	-	TRBV4-1	TRBJ2-2	CASSLAPGQQNTGELFF	TGCGCCAGCAGCCTAGCTCCGGGACAGCAGAACACCGGGGAGCTGTTTTTT
-	-	TRBV10-2	TRBJ1-2	CASRLMGSRCFGYTF	TGCGCCAGCAGATTAATGGGTTCTAGATGCTTTGGCTACACCTTC
-	-	TRBV7-5	TRBJ2-1	CASSPLRGGLNEQFF	TGTGCCAGCAGCCCTCTCCGGGGGGGCTTGAATGAGCAGTTCTTC
-	few	TRBV19	TRBJ1-4	CASSEGLEKLFF	TGTGCCAGTAGTGAGGGCTTGGAAAAACTGTTTTTT
-	-	TRBV18	TRBJ2-7	CASSPPGPYEQYF	TGTGCCAGCTCACCCCCGGGCCCCTACGAGCAGTACTTC
-	-	TRBV11-3	TRBJ2-5	CASSFRQGMVETQYF	TGTGCCAGCAGCTTTCGTCAGGGGATGGTAGAGACCCAGTACTTC
-	-	TRBV19	TRBJ2-2	CASSTTANTGELFF	TGTGCCAGTAGTACGACAGCGAACACCGGGGAGCTGTTTTTT
TRBD1	-	TRBV23-1	TRBJ2-7	CASSLMGQAREQYF	TGCGCCAGCAGCTTAATGGGACAGGCTCGTGAACAGTACTTC
-	few	TRBV6-8	TRBJ1-6	CASRNRVYNSPLHF	TGTGCCAGCCGAAACAGGGTGTATAATTCACCCCTCCACTTT
TRBD1	-	TRBV29-1	TRBJ2-1	CSVADRGSYNEQFF	TGCAGCGTAGCTGACAGGGGCTCCTACAATGAGCAGTTCTTC
TRBD2	once	TRBV6-8	TRBJ2-3	CAIRAGTDTQYF	TGTGCCATCAGAGCGGGGACAGATACGCAGTATTTT
-	-	TRBV6-8	TRBJ2-5	CASSYEKRQETQYF	TGTGCCAGCAGTTACGAGAAGAGACAAGAGACCCAGTACTTC
TRBD1	-	TRBV19	TRBJ1-1	CASTKTGENTEAFF	TGTGCCAGTACCAAGACAGGGGAGAACACTGAAGCTTTCTTT
-	-	TRBV18	TRBJ2-3	CASSPFPLPTSQYF	TGTGCCAGCTCACCTTTTCCCCTACCGACGTCGCAGTATTTT
TRBD2	-	TRBV7-7	TRBJ2-1	CASSLGWLAGVSSYNEQFF	TGTGCCAGCAGCTTAGGATGGCTAGCGGGGGTCTCCTCCTACAATGAGCAGTTCTTC
-	-	TRBV30	TRBJ2-1	CAWRQGGYNEQFF	TGTGCCTGGAGGCAGGGGGGTTACAATGAGCAGTTCTTC
TRBD1	-	TRBV28	TRBJ1-6	CASSARDRVYSPLHF	TGTGCCAGCAGTGCCCGGGACAGGGTTTATTCACCCCTCCACTTT
TRBD2	-	TRBV6-8	TRBJ2-3	CASRGWGGDTQYF	TGTGCCAGCAGGGGATGGGGGGGTGATACGCAGTATTTT
TRBD1	-	TRBV19	TRBJ2-2	CASSRQGAGTGELFF	TGTGCCAGTAGTCGACAGGGGGCAGGTACCGGGGAGCTGTTTTTT
-	-	TRBV30	TRBJ2-7	CAWRLQGGDEQYF	TGTGCCTGGAGGTTACAGGGCGGGGACGAGCAGTACTTC
TRBD1	-	TRBV15	TRBJ2-2	CATLRRTGVAGELFF	TGTGCCACCCTACGCCGGACAGGGGTCGCCGGGGAGCTGTTTTTT
TRBD2	-	TRBV18	TRBJ2-7	CASSLQRGNYEQYF	TGTGCCAGCTCTCTTCAGCGGGGGAACTACGAGCAGTACTTC
TRBD2	-	TRBV25-1	TRBJ2-2	CASSPGGGGTGELFF	TGTGCCAGCAGTCCCGGGGGGGGCGGCACCGGGGAGCTGTTTTTT
TRBD1	-	TRBV19	TRBJ2-2	CASSWRGGATGELFF	TGTGCCAGTAGTTGGAGAGGGGGCGCCACCGGGGAGCTGTTTTTT
TRBD1	-	TRBV10-3	TRBJ1-1	CATRTGESDEAFF	TGTGCCACCAGGACAGGGGAATCGGATGAAGCTTTCTTT
-	-	TRBV5-1	TRBJ2-5	CASSFQAEQDTQYF	TGCGCCAGCAGCTTTCAAGCGGAGCAAGACACCCAGTACTTC
-	-	TRBV6-8	TRBJ1-1	CASSRTENTEAFF	TGTGCCAGCAGTCGAACAGAGAACACTGAAGCTTTCTTT
-	few	TRBV11-3	TRBJ1-6	CASSLVGVYNSPLHF	TGTGCCAGCAGCTTGGTAGGAGTCTATAATTCACCCCTCCACTTT
TRBD2	-	TRBV19	TRBJ2-3	CASSIGTSPDTQYF	TGTGCCAGTAGTATCGGGACTAGCCCTGATACGCAGTATTTT
-	-	TRBV18	TRBJ1-6	CASSRTDSPLHF	TGTGCCAGCTCCCGGACAGATTCACCCCTCCACTTT
TRBD2	-	TRBV7-1	TRBJ2-5	CASSWPSGGNQETQYF	TGTGCCAGCAGCTGGCCTAGCGGGGGAAACCAAGAGACCCAGTACTTC
TRBD1	-	TRBV14	TRBJ2-6	CASSQLSTGTGGVYGANVLTF	TGTGCCAGCAGCCAACTCAGTACCGGGACAGGGGGAGTATACGGGGCCAACGTCCTGACTTTC
-	once	TRBV19	TRBJ1-5	CASSMGVYQPQHF	TGTGCCAGTAGCATGGGCGTCTATCAGCCCCAGCATTTT
-	-	TRBV30	TRBJ1-1	CAWASGGGGTEAFF	TGTGCCTGGGCCTCCGGGGGAGGGGGCACTGAAGCTTTCTTT
TRBD1	-	TRBV18	TRBJ2-5	CATSRDRETQYF	TGTGCCACCTCCCGGGACAGAGAGACCCAGTACTTC
-	once	TRBV5-1	TRBJ2-7	CASSLEPGVYEQYF	TGCGCCAGCAGCTTGGAACCTGGGGTTTACGAGCAGTACTTC
TRBD2	few	TRBV18	TRBJ2-7	CASSPPTSNEQYF	TGTGCCAGCTCACCACCGACTAGCAACGAGCAGTACTTC
-	once	TRBV8-2	TRBJ1-3	CASSLFPGQGNTIYF	TGTGCCAGCAGTTTATTCCCGGGACAGGGTAACACCATATATTTT
TRBD1	once	TRBV6-8	TRBJ1-2	CASSYPGQDYGYTF	TGTGCCAGCAGTTACCCCGGACAGGACTATGGCTACACCTTC
-	once	TRBV18	TRBJ1-1	CASSWNTVFTEAFF	TGTGCCAGCTCGTGGAATACCGTGTTCACTGAAGCTTTCTTT
TRBD1	-	TRBV6-4	TRBJ1-5	CASSYSTGAINQPQHF	TGTGCCAGCAGTTACTCGACAGGGGCGATTAATCAGCCCCAGCATTTT